The rows below give T cell receptor beta chains drawn from one sample of a study of cytotoxic CD8 clonotypes in ibrutinib-treated CLL. Using immunoSEQ multiplex PCR, the repertoire was profiled, and TCRdb retains in-frame clones only, with some absent. The data contain about 270,000 clones, less than 85% of them singletons. Source: PBMCs, taken at disease progression, from a patient treated with ibrutinib. The receptors stem from a human donor with chronic lymphocytic leukemia. CDR3s include the opening cysteine and the closing phenylalanine or tryptophan. Each record gives: clone size, CDR3 length, J gene, V gene, D gene, CDR3 protein, CDR3 DNA. A D gene is named only where the DNA matches it firmly. A clone size is listed for some rows: how often the clone was seen (once, few, many), or a class if it is expanded.

NA,14,TRBJ1-1,TRBV18,TRBD1,CASSRGQVYTEAFF,TGTGCCAGCTCACGCGGACAGGTGTATACTGAAGCTTTCTTT
NA,14,TRBJ2-7,TRBV10-3,TRBD2,CAISTTSGLYEQYF,TGTGCCATCAGCACGACTAGCGGGCTCTACGAGCAGTACTTC
NA,14,TRBJ2-7,TRBV5-4,NA,CASSPRTTRYEQYF,TGTGCCAGCAGCCCGAGGACTACCCGCTACGAGCAGTACTTC
NA,8,TRBJ1-2,TRBV9,NA,CASSAHSF,TGTGCCAGCAGCGCCCATTCCTTC
NA,14,TRBJ2-7,TRBV7-8,TRBD2,CASSLGSGSREQYF,TGTGCCAGCAGCTTAGGTAGCGGGAGTCGCGAGCAGTACTTC
few,13,TRBJ2-1,TRBV2,NA,CASSAQGYNEQFF,TGTGCCAGCAGTGCCCAGGGGTACAATGAGCAGTTCTTC
NA,14,TRBJ1-3,TRBV5-1,TRBD1,CASSPRGGGNTIYF,TGCGCCAGCAGCCCCAGGGGGGGAGGAAACACCATATATTTT
NA,15,TRBJ2-3,TRBV18,NA,CASSPGAVGTDTQYF,TGTGCCAGCTCACCAGGGGCGGTAGGTACAGATACGCAGTATTTT
NA,13,TRBJ2-1,TRBV11-3,NA,CASSSPVDNEQFF,TGTGCCAGCAGCTCCCCAGTAGACAATGAGCAGTTCTTC
NA,12,TRBJ2-1,TRBV29-1,NA,CSVGNNGLEQFF,TGCAGCGTCGGGAATAATGGTTTGGAGCAGTTCTTC
NA,14,TRBJ1-6,TRBV2,NA,CASTGQGQYTTLHF,TGTGCCAGCACGGGCCAGGGTCAGTATACCACGCTCCACTTT
few,14,TRBJ1-1,TRBV18,NA,CASSPTNSETEAFF,TGTGCCAGCTCACCAACGAACTCAGAGACTGAAGCTTTCTTT
NA,13,TRBJ2-7,TRBV19,NA,CASKLGNGDEQYF,TGTGCCAGTAAGTTGGGGAACGGGGACGAGCAGTACTTC
NA,13,TRBJ2-3,TRBV5-1,NA,CASSFLVSDTQYF,TGCGCCAGCAGCTTTTTGGTCTCTGATACGCAGTATTTT
NA,18,TRBJ2-3,TRBV4-1,TRBD2,CASSQPRTSGRVRYTQYF,TGCGCCAGCAGCCAGCCCCGGACTAGCGGGCGCGTTAGGTATACGCAGTATTTT
NA,17,TRBJ2-2,TRBV9,TRBD1,CASSVGSTGASTGELFF,TGTGCCAGCAGCGTAGGGTCGACAGGGGCCTCCACCGGGGAGCTGTTTTTT
NA,15,TRBJ2-1,TRBV21-1,NA,CASSKEEYSYNEQFF,TGTGCCAGCAGCAAAGAGGAATACTCCTACAATGAGCAGTTCTTC
few,15,TRBJ2-1,TRBV9,NA,CASSPAGTYTHEQFF,TGTGCCAGCAGCCCAGCCGGGACCTATACCCATGAGCAGTTCTTC
NA,15,TRBJ2-1,TRBV7-8,TRBD1,CASSKDRGHYNEQFF,TGTGCCAGCAGCAAGGACAGGGGACACTACAATGAGCAGTTCTTC
NA,16,TRBJ2-7,TRBV7-9,TRBD1,CASSSIRRGQGGEQYF,TGTGCCAGCAGCTCAATCCGCAGGGGGCAGGGAGGCGAGCAGTACTTC
NA,15,TRBJ2-3,TRBV5-1,NA,CASSLGRPVTDTQYF,TGCGCCAGCAGCTTAGGCAGACCAGTAACAGATACGCAGTATTTT
once,14,TRBJ2-2,TRBV2,NA,CASCVAGPTGELFF,TGTGCCAGCTGTGTTGCGGGGCCCACCGGGGAGCTGTTTTTT
NA,18,TRBJ2-3,TRBV29-1,NA,CSVENAWDRPSRTDTQYF,TGCAGCGTTGAGAATGCGTGGGACCGACCCTCGCGGACAGATACGCAGTATTTT
NA,13,TRBJ2-3,TRBV6-6,NA,CASKDRLSDTQYF,TGTGCCAGCAAAGACAGGCTATCCGATACGCAGTATTTT
once,14,TRBJ1-1,TRBV6-5,NA,CASSYSGMNTEAFF,TGTGCCAGCAGTTACTCCGGTATGAACACTGAAGCTTTCTTT
NA,15,TRBJ2-7,TRBV10-3,TRBD1,CAIGRGTTGIDEQYF,TGTGCCATCGGCCGAGGGACGACAGGGATAGACGAGCAGTACTTC
NA,14,TRBJ1-1,TRBV7-2,TRBD1,CASRPTGLNTEAFF,TGTGCCAGCAGGCCGACAGGGTTGAACACTGAAGCTTTCTTT
NA,13,TRBJ2-5,TRBV7-2,NA,CASRPGSQETQYF,TGTGCCAGCAGACCAGGGTCCCAAGAGACCCAGTACTTC
NA,17,TRBJ2-7,TRBV5-1,TRBD1,CASSLVSAGTGPYEQYF,TGCGCCAGCAGCTTGGTCTCGGCCGGGACAGGTCCCTACGAGCAGTACTTC
once,15,TRBJ1-5,TRBV9,NA,CASSETGFVNQPQHF,TGTGCCAGCAGCGAGACAGGCTTTGTCAATCAGCCCCAGCATTTT
NA,15,TRBJ1-2,TRBV19,NA,CASSIGLTSNYGYTF,TGTGCCAGTAGTATTGGGCTAACCTCTAACTATGGCTACACCTTC
NA,14,TRBJ1-4,TRBV6-1,NA,CASSDGRGYEKLFF,TGTGCCAGCAGTGACGGCAGGGGTTATGAAAAACTGTTTTTT
NA,15,TRBJ1-5,TRBV27,NA,CASSPTGSAHQPQHF,TGTGCCAGCAGCCCAACAGGCAGTGCACATCAGCCCCAGCATTTT
few,17,TRBJ2-6,TRBV5-1,TRBD1,CASLRDRRDSGANVLTF,TGCGCCAGCTTACGGGACAGGCGTGACTCTGGGGCCAACGTCCTGACTTTC
NA,14,TRBJ2-3,TRBV6-1,NA,CASRRDHGTDTQYF,TGTGCCAGCAGAAGGGACCACGGGACAGATACGCAGTATTTT
NA,15,TRBJ1-5,TRBV4-1,NA,CASSQGQGSDQPQHF,TGCGCCAGCAGCCAAGGGCAGGGTTCGGATCAGCCCCAGCATTTT
NA,16,TRBJ2-6,TRBV29-1,NA,CSVRGDGSSGANVLTF,TGCAGCGTTCGAGGGGACGGGAGCTCTGGGGCCAACGTCCTGACTTTC
NA,13,TRBJ2-7,TRBV27,TRBD2,CASGGLAGFEQYF,TGTGCCAGCGGTGGACTAGCGGGGTTTGAGCAGTACTTC
NA,14,TRBJ2-7,TRBV18,NA,CASSLSRVNAEQYF,TGTGCCAGCTCACTGTCCAGGGTGAATGCCGAGCAGTACTTC
NA,13,TRBJ2-7,TRBV5-1,NA,CASSLGRLYEQYF,TGCGCCAGCAGCTTAGGCCGACTATACGAGCAGTACTTC
NA,14,TRBJ2-7,TRBV27,NA,CASSFSRNVHEQYF,TGTGCCAGCAGTTTCTCGAGGAATGTCCACGAGCAGTACTTC
few,16,TRBJ2-3,TRBV5-1,NA,CASSLVGSWSTDTQYF,TGCGCCAGCAGCTTGGTAGGCAGTTGGAGCACAGATACGCAGTATTTT
NA,17,TRBJ2-7,TRBV7-9,TRBD1,CASSSGDRQGAKREQYF,TGTGCCAGCAGCTCTGGAGACCGGCAGGGGGCGAAGCGCGAGCAGTACTTC
NA,17,TRBJ2-3,TRBV9,TRBD2,CASSVYWGGFGTDTQYF,TGTGCCAGCAGCGTATACTGGGGGGGTTTTGGCACAGATACGCAGTATTTT
once,14,TRBJ2-1,TRBV10-3,TRBD1,CAIRDPDRAHEQFF,TGTGCCATCAGAGACCCGGACAGGGCTCATGAGCAGTTCTTC
few,12,TRBJ1-6,TRBV28,NA,CASSWYNSPLHF,TGTGCCAGCAGTTGGTATAATTCACCCCTCCACTTT
NA,16,TRBJ1-2,TRBV9,TRBD1,CASSVAQTGARSGYTF,TGTGCCAGCAGCGTAGCTCAGACAGGGGCGCGGAGTGGCTACACCTTC
NA,17,TRBJ2-5,TRBV5-4,NA,CASSSRTGWGYQETQYF,TGTGCCAGCAGCTCCAGGACCGGCTGGGGGTACCAAGAGACCCAGTACTTC
NA,16,TRBJ2-7,TRBV4-3,NA,CASSQESWAPGYEQYF,TGCGCCAGCAGCCAAGAAAGTTGGGCCCCAGGTTACGAGCAGTACTTC
few,13,TRBJ1-2,TRBV5-1,NA,CASSRNGFDGYTF,TGCGCCAGCAGCCGAAATGGGTTCGATGGCTACACCTTC